This record looks at one T cell receptor beta chain sequence and its context. Using immunoSEQ multiplex PCR, the repertoire was profiled, and TCRdb retains in-frame clones only, with some absent. The sample lists 78,000 or so clones; 91% were seen once. Trimming removed 2 bases at V and 3 bases at J, with 13 bases between. Germline assignment: CDR1 MNHNS and CDR2 SASEGT. The CDR3 totals 15 residues. This entry comes from a study of technical replicates of blood from several donors. The chain links TRBV6-1 to TRBJ1-2; tentatively, D is TRBD1 (6 bases). Specimen: T cells isolated from PBMCs. The receptor's source is a human donor in good health. Some clones in this sample may be carry-over from other donors' samples. The CDR3 DNA is TGTGCCAGCAGTGAAACAGGGCCGTTCGACTATGGCTACACCTTC. It is translated as CASSETGPFDYGYTF.